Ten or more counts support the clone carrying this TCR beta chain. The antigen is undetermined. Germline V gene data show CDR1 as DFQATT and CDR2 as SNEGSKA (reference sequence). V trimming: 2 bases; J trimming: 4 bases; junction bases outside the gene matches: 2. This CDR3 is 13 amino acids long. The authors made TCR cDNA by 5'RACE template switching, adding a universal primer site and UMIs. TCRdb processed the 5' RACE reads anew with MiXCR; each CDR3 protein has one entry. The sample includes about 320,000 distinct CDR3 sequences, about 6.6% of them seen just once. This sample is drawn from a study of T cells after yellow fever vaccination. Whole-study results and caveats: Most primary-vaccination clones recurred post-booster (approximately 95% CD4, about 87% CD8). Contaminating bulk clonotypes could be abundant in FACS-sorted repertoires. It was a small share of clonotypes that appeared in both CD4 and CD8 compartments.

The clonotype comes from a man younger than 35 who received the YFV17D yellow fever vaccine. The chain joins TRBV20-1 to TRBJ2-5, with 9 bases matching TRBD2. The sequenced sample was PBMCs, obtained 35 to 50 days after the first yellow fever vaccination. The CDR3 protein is CSARRRGGETQYF. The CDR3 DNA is TGCAGTGCTAGACGGCGGGGGGGAGAGACCCAGTACTTC.